This TCR beta chain emerged from a study of T cell responses to AZD1222 COVID-19 vaccine. The CDR3 is made up of 15 amino acids. The germline gives CDR1 MGHDK, CDR2 SYGVNS. The junction had 3 bases not matched to a gene; V was cut back by 1 base and J by 0 bases. Clones were read by immunoSEQ multiplex PCR, and TCRdb kept only the in-frame ones, dropping some. Among around 140,000 clones listed, about nine tenths were seen once. This TCR derives from an adult in good health. The sample here was peripheral blood, taken on day 0 of AZD1222 vaccination. The V and J genes are TRBV25-1 and TRBJ2-7; 7 bases agree with TRBD1. CDR3 sequence reads: CASSESGTASYEQYF. The DNA for the CDR3 is TGTGCCAGCAGTGAATCTGGGACAGCCTCCTACGAGCAGTACTTC.